This T cell receptor beta chain was found in a study of T cell clones after liver transplantation. Overall study context: A pre-transplant mixed lymphocyte reaction with TCRbeta sequencing defined graft-donor-reactive clones followed in post-transplant blood. Apart from three HCV-positive recipients, transplants were for non-autoimmune, non-viral reasons.

Generated by immunoSEQ multiplex PCR, the TCRdb table keeps only in-frame clones and is missing some. The sample has about 71,000 clones, about 80% seen once. The germline V gene has CDR1 SGHNT and CDR2 YYREEE (reference sequence). The CDR3 contains 14 residues. Trimming removed 4 bases at V and 0 bases at J, with 11 bases between. This TCR was recovered from a human patient who received a liver transplant. Some T cells may have originated in the graft donor. The V gene is TRBV5-4, the J gene TRBJ2-7, with D maybe TRBD2 (6 bases). The input for sequencing was CD4+ T cells from blood, taken 12 months after liver transplant. CDR3 region: CASSQPGGSYEQYF. Here the CDR3 DNA reads TGTGCCAGCAGCCAGCCCGGGGGCTCCTACGAGCAGTACTTC. The whole variable domain, remainder taken from reference TRBV5-4 and TRBJ2-7, is ETGVTQSPTHLIKTRGQQVTLRCSSQSGHNTVSWYQQALGQGPQFIFQYYREEENGRGNFPPRFSGLQFPNYSSELNVNALELDDSALYLCASSQPGGSYEQYFGPGTRLTVT.